This T cell receptor beta chain was sequenced in a study of T cell responses to AZD1222 COVID-19 vaccine (dated by TCRdb to 2020 to 2023). Study-level background: TCR sequencing was performed for about 250 trial participants, of whom about 200 were given two doses of AZD1222 and approximately 25 were given two doses of MenACWY control vaccine. Enrollment into the trials was organized by age into subgroups of 18-55, 56-69 and 70-plus years, and those subgroups contained roughly 140, 27 and 60 TCR-sequenced participants, respectively. Results the study describes overall, beyond this receptor: A significant rise in spike-specific TCR breadth and depth was observed after two AZD1222 doses relative to day 0 and relative to MenACWY recipients. Participants were mostly white British and included more females than males, and it was suggested by the authors that clonal diversity may have been underestimated. The whole spike protein was spanned by vaccine-associated CD4 TCRs, and dominant responses were seen in regions 160-218 and 743-854. Only a handful of AZD1222 recipients were SARS-CoV-2 seropositive at baseline, limiting conclusions about previously exposed vaccinees. Reportedly, almost half of the unique spike-specific TCRs recognized epitopes lying outside the regions that are mutated in the B.1.351 and B.1.1.7 variants. In the small 56-69-year group, the increase in depth fell short of significance, most likely because of low power. Because no day 14 peak-response samples were available, the repertoires could be characterized only after the peak T cell response.

Cut back by 7 bases and 8 bases, the V and J ends lie 15 bases apart. Including the terminal cysteine and phenylalanine, the CDR3 comprises 13 residues. Only the CDR3 DNA is retained, 39 bases long and in frame from the first base. The CDR3 regions of human TCRbeta chains were analyzed by immunosequencing. On the study's bioinformatics: TCRs in the repertoires were compared against a reference library of SARS-CoV-2-specific TCRs that had been generated with the MIRA antigen-specificity platform. Breadth meant the fraction of unique TCRs that were SARS-CoV-2-associated, whereas depth meant the fraction of total T cells that were SARS-CoV-2-associated. Using the MIRA data, each spike-specific TCR was mapped to the spike region that the TCR reacts to and placed in a CD4 or CD8 class. Log10-transformed breadth and depth values were compared by one-way ANOVA with Sidak's multiple comparisons tests. TCRdb obtained this table from immuneACCESS and retained in-frame rearrangements with V and J assigned. These tables miss some clones; where compared with another copy, unresolved V genes account for less than half of the shortfall, and the remainder is unexplained. The V and J calls and the clone size are those of that table, but D and trimming were determined from the DNA. For this sample the table gives some 99,000 clones, of which over 75% were detected only once. Jointly, the top ten make up roughly 4.4% of the sample.

The sample holds a few counts of this clone. This clone's antigen is unknown. No clone much larger than this one lies a single base away; base qualities are absent. According to the study, the label for this sample's time point signals: about 28 days (+/-7) after the second vaccine dose. AZD1222 recipients with second doses at about 4 weeks or about 12 weeks were pooled, because spike-specific TCR depth and breadth did not differ between schedules. Vaccinee samples were obtained from the UK trials COV001 and COV002, which included a single-blind randomized controlled phase 2/3 trial of AZD1222 (ChAdOx1 nCoV-19) in healthy adults. For TCRbeta chain sequencing, PBMC samples from trial participants were taken at day 0 and at day 28 after the second dose.

The source is an adult who received the AZD1222 COVID-19 vaccine. Sequenced material: peripheral blood, taken 28 days after the second AZD1222 dose. The V gene is TRBV12-3 or TRBV12-4 and the J gene is TRBJ2-1, and the D gene may be TRBD1, 5 bases matching. The CDR3 loop reads CASTRQPSDEQFF. In nucleotides, the sequence is TGTGCCAGCACCAGACAGCCGAGCGATGAGCAGTTCTTC.